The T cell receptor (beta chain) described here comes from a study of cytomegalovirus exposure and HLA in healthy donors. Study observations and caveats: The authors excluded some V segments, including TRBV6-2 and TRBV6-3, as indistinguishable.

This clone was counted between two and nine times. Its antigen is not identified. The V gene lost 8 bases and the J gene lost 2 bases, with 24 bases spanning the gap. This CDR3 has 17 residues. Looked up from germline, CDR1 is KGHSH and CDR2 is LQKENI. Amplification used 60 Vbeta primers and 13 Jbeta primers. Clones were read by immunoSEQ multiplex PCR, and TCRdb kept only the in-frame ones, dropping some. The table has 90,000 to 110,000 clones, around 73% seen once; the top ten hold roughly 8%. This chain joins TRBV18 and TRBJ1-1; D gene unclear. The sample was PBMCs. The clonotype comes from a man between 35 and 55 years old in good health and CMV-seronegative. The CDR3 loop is CASPRVGCDGPNTEAFF. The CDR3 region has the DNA TGTGCCAGCCCACGGGTTGGCTGCGATGGGCCTAACACTGAAGCTTTCTTT.